Here is one T cell receptor beta chain with its context. Its cognate antigen is unknown. Libraries were prepared by immunoSEQ multiplex PCR; TCRdb keeps only in-frame clonotypes and omits some of them. The profile covers some 76,000 clones, with roughly 94% appearing a single time and 2.5% to 4% taken by the ten largest. This sample was taken from a study of cytomegalovirus exposure and HLA in healthy donors. Points from the study as a whole: One later analysis, an examination of the 100 to 150 validation repertoires, found that first-cohort TCR clusters tended to co-occur in them.

The ends were cut back, 0 bases at V and 0 bases at J, with 6 bases in the middle. Germline lookup yields CDR1 SGHRS and CDR2 YFSETQ. CDR3 length: 14 residues. This TCR was sampled from a woman aged 18-29 years in good health and CMV-seropositive. The sequencing input was PBMCs. The gene calls are TRBV5-1 and TRBJ1-1; D ambiguous. CDR3 DNA: TGCGCCAGCAGCTTGGAAGCTATGAACACTGAAGCTTTCTTT. It encodes CASSLEAMNTEAFF.